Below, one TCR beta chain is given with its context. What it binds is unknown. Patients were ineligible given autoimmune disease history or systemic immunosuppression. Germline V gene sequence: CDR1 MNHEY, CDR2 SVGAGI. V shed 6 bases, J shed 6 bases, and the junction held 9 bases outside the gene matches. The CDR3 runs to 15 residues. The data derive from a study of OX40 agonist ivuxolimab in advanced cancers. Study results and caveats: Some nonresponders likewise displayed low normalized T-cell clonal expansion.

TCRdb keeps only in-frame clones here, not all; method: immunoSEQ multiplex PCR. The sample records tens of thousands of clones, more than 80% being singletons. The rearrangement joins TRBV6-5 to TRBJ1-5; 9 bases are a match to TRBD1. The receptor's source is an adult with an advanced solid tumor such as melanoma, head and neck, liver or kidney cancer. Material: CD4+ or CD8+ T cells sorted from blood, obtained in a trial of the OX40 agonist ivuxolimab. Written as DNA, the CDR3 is TGTGCCAGCAGAACCGGGACAGGGCTGGGTCAGCCCCAGCATTTT. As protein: CASRTGTGLGQPQHF.